The table lists the clone carrying this T cell receptor beta chain with many counts. Its antigen remains unidentified. These data originate in a study of T cells in Graves' hyperthyroidism and ophthalmopathy. V lost 2 bases to trimming and J lost 1 base; unmatched junction nucleotides: 0. Germline V gene sequence: CDR1 MNHEY, CDR2 SVGAGI. The CDR3 covers 17 residues. Clinical symptoms, serum thyroxine and TRAb, thyroid ultrasound and orbital computed tomography were used for the diagnoses. Extraction of PBMCs used 9 to 10 ml of fresh peripheral blood. The source material, RNA transcripts, was used to amplify TCR beta CDR3 regions. The study used the HTBI primer set for a first-round RT-PCR of the TCR CDR3. Each CDR3 protein is one row after TCRdb ran MiXCR on the multiplex PCR reads. The table includes about 480,000 distinct CDR3 sequences, approximately 25% detected once. Study conclusions and caveats: Most clonotypes that expanded in the thyroid above 0.001 also showed up in blood.

The chain employs TRBV6-5 and TRBJ2-2; 14 nucleotides align to TRBD2. The sequenced sample consisted of blood. This clonotype was obtained from a woman in her 30s with Graves' ophthalmopathy. The CDR3 DNA is TGTGCCAGCAGTTACGGACTAGCGGGGGGGAACACCGGGGAGCTGTTTTTT. It translates to CASSYGLAGGNTGELFF.